This T cell receptor beta chain was obtained from a study of blood T cell repertoires in COVID-19. Study-wide background: Specimens from acute and convalescent COVID-19 originated in the United States, Italy and Spain.

Profiling relied on immunoSEQ multiplex PCR, and the TCRdb table lists in-frame clones only, not all of them. Of some 20,000 clones listed, 91% are singletons. The sequenced sample consisted of peripheral blood. This clonotype originated in a human donor in a cohort sampled during active COVID-19.

This CDR3 reads CASSSTPAGPPYNEQFF. CDR3 in DNA: TGTGCCAGCAGCTCGACTCCAGCGGGACCCCCCTACAATGAGCAGTTCTTC. This rearrangement joins TRBV7-2 to TRBJ2-1; 7 bases agree with TRBD2. Germline loops: CDR1 SGHTA, CDR2 FQGNSA. The CDR3 loop spans 17 amino acids. V gave up 4 bases and J gave up 2 bases; unmatched junction bases: 11. Variable domain in full (rest from reference TRBV7-2 and TRBJ2-1): GAGVSQSPSNKVTEKGKDVELRCDPISGHTALYWYRQSLGQGLEFLIYFQGNSAPDKSGLPSDRFSAERTGGSVSTLTIQRTQQEDSAVYLCASSSTPAGPPYNEQFFGPGTRLTVL.